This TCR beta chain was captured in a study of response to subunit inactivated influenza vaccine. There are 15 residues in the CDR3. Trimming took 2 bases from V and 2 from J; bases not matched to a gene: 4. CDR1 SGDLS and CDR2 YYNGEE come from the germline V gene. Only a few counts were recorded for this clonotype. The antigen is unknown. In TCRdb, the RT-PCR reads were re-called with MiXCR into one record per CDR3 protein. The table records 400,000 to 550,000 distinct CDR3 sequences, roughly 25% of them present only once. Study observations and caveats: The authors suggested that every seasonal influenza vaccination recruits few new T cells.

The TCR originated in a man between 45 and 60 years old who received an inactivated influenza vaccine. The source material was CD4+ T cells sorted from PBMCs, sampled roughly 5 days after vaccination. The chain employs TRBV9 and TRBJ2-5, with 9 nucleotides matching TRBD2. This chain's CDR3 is CASSVLAGVQETQYF. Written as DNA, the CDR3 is TGTGCCAGCAGCGTGTTAGCGGGGGTACAAGAGACCCAGTACTTC.